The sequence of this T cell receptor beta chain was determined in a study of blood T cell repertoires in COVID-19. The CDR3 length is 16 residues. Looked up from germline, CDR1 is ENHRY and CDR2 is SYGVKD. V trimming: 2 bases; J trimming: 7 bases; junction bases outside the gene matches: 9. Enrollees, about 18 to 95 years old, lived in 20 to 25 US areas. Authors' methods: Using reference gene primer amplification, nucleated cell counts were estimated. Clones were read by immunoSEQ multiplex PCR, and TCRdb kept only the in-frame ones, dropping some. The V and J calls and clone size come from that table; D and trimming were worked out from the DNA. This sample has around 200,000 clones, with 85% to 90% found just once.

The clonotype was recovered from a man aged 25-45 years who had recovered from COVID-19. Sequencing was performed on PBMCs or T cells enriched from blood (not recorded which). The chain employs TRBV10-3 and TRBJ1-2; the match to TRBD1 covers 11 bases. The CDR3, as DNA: TGTGCCATCAGTGAGACAGGGACAGGGGGTAGGAGTGGCTACACCTTC. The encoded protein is CAISETGTGGRSGYTF.